This T cell receptor beta chain was observed in a study of cytomegalovirus exposure and HLA in healthy donors. The CDR3 contains 14 residues. Deletions cut 5 bases from V and 3 bases from J, with 11 bases between. In germline, CDR1 is LNHDA, CDR2 SQIVND (reference sequence). A multiplex PCR was run with 60 Vbeta primers and 13 Jbeta primers. Method: immunoSEQ multiplex PCR; TCRdb's copy keeps in-frame clones and lacks some. Here the sample spans roughly 120,000 clones, just under 75% being singletons. This sequence originates from a man aged 40-49 years in good health and CMV-seropositive. The chain couples TRBV19 to TRBJ1-5; unclear D gene. Sequences were obtained from PBMCs. CDR3 nucleotides: TGTGCCAGTAGTTCGAGGCCTTACAATCAGCCCCAGCATTTT. Protein: CASSSRPYNQPQHF.